The rows below give T cell receptor beta chains drawn from one sample of a study of response to subunit inactivated influenza vaccine. TCRdb re-analysed the RT-PCR reads in MiXCR, keeping a single row per CDR3 protein. The sample holds about 780,000 distinct CDR3 sequences; around 20% are singletons and the top ten take approximately 11%. The sequencing used PBMCs from blood, collected approximately 5 days after vaccination. Receptor source: a man aged 50 to 60 who received an inactivated influenza vaccine. Each CDR3 is given with its conserved first and last residue. A D gene is named only where the DNA matches it firmly. Some rows mark clone size as missing; the rest say once, few, many or name a class of expanded clone.

D: .; J: TRBJ2-3; V: TRBV5-1; size: many; DNA: TGCGCCAGCAGCGTGCCCGGGAACACAGATACGCAGTATTTT; CDR3: CASSVPGNTDTQYF
D: .; J: TRBJ2-6; V: TRBV4-3; size: .; DNA: TGCGCCAGCAGCCAAGGTTCAGGGGAGGCTGGGGCCAACGTCCTGACTTTC; CDR3: CASSQGSGEAGANVLTF
D: TRBD1; J: TRBJ1-4; V: TRBV12-3/TRBV12-4; size: .; DNA: TGTGCCAGCAATTTACAGGGGCTTGGTAATGAAAAACTGTTTTTT; CDR3: CASNLQGLGNEKLFF
D: .; J: TRBJ1-1; V: TRBV20-1; size: few; DNA: TGCAGTGCTAGAGACCGCCAGCGGTTTGGAGCTCTGAACACTGAAGCTTTCTTT; CDR3: CSARDRQRFGALNTEAFF
D: .; J: TRBJ1-1; V: TRBV7-3; size: many; DNA: TGTGCCAGCAGCTCAGGGTTCGGTACTGAAGCTTTCTTT; CDR3: CASSSGFGTEAFF
D: .; J: TRBJ2-3; V: TRBV20-1; size: .; DNA: TGCAGTGCTTCCGGGTCGTGGGGAACAGATACGCAGTATTTT; CDR3: CSASGSWGTDTQYF
D: TRBD1; J: TRBJ1-1; V: TRBV5-1; size: .; DNA: TGCGCCAGCAGCATAAGGACAGGTCCGACTGAAGCTTTCTTT; CDR3: CASSIRTGPTEAFF
D: .; J: TRBJ1-6; V: TRBV6-5; size: few; DNA: TGTGCCAGCAGTTACTCGATCAGGGTGGATTCACCCCTCCACTTT; CDR3: CASSYSIRVDSPLHF
D: .; J: TRBJ1-5; V: TRBV10-3; size: .; DNA: TGTGCCATCAGTGAGAACAGGGTTTTTATCGGGTCCCCACCAATGGAGCCCCAGCATTTT; CDR3: CAISENRVFIGSPPMEPQHF
D: TRBD2; J: TRBJ2-7; V: TRBV4-2; size: .; DNA: TGTGCCAGCAGCCAAACTCGAGAGGGGTTCGACCGATACCTAGCGGGGGAGCAGTACTTC; CDR3: CASSQTREGFDRYLAGEQYF
D: TRBD1; J: TRBJ2-3; V: TRBV29-1; size: .; DNA: TGCAGCGTGACGGGGTGGTCCTGGACAGGGGGAGCAGATACGCAGTATTTT; CDR3: CSVTGWSWTGGADTQYF
D: .; J: TRBJ1-5; V: TRBV12-3/TRBV12-4; size: few; DNA: TGTGCCAGCAGTTTTACGCGTGGTCAGCCCCAGCATTTT; CDR3: CASSFTRGQPQHF
D: .; J: TRBJ2-1; V: TRBV4-3; size: .; DNA: TGCGCCAGCAGCCCTTCGAGGGTGAATGAGCAGTTCTTC; CDR3: CASSPSRVNEQFF
D: TRBD2; J: TRBJ2-3; V: TRBV15; size: .; DNA: TGTGCCACCAGCAGGAGGACTAGCGTCACAGATACGCAGTATTTT; CDR3: CATSRRTSVTDTQYF
D: .; J: TRBJ2-1; V: TRBV7-2; size: few; DNA: TGTGCCAGCAGCTTGCCAGGCCTGAGTGAGCAGTTCTTC; CDR3: CASSLPGLSEQFF
D: TRBD1; J: TRBJ2-7; V: TRBV12-3/TRBV12-4; size: few; DNA: TGTGCCAGCAGTTCCCCCTCGACAGGGGGGGTCGAGCAGTACTTC; CDR3: CASSSPSTGGVEQYF
D: .; J: TRBJ2-4; V: TRBV6-2/TRBV6-3; size: once; DNA: TGTGCCAGCAGTGCGGGACTAGCCAAAAACATTCAGTACTTC; CDR3: CASSAGLAKNIQYF
D: TRBD1; J: TRBJ2-7; V: TRBV7-2; size: .; DNA: TGTGCCAGCAGCTATATGGACAGGGGGCAGTACTTC; CDR3: CASSYMDRGQYF
D: .; J: TRBJ2-5; V: TRBV6-5; size: few; DNA: TGTGCCAGCAGTTACTCCGGACTATTCCAAGAGACCCAGTACTTC; CDR3: CASSYSGLFQETQYF
D: .; J: TRBJ1-1; V: TRBV24-1; size: few; DNA: TGTGCCACCAGTGACAGGGGAGACACTGAAGCTTTCTTT; CDR3: CATSDRGDTEAFF
D: .; J: TRBJ1-2; V: TRBV3-1; size: many; DNA: TGTGCCAGCAGCCGGACAGACAACTATGGCTACACCTTC; CDR3: CASSRTDNYGYTF
D: TRBD2; J: TRBJ2-5; V: TRBV5-5; size: .; DNA: TGTGCCAGCAGCTTACTAGCGGGACCCCAAGAGACCCAGTACTTC; CDR3: CASSLLAGPQETQYF
D: .; J: TRBJ2-2; V: TRBV12-3/TRBV12-4; size: many; DNA: TGTGCCAGCAGTTTAGCCCGCGGGGAGCTGTTTTTT; CDR3: CASSLARGELFF
D: .; J: TRBJ1-1; V: TRBV29-1; size: few; DNA: TGCAGCGTTGATCGTCGGCGGCCCCTCGGGACTGAAGCTTTCTTT; CDR3: CSVDRRRPLGTEAFF
D: .; J: TRBJ1-1; V: TRBV6-1; size: .; DNA: TGTGCCAGCAGCCTATTAGGACAGCCTGAAGCTTTCTTT; CDR3: CASSLLGQPEAFF
D: TRBD1; J: TRBJ1-2; V: TRBV18; size: many; DNA: TGTGCCAGCTCACCACCGACAGGGCGGACCTATGGCTACACCTTC; CDR3: CASSPPTGRTYGYTF
D: TRBD2; J: TRBJ2-1; V: TRBV24-1; size: .; DNA: TGTGCCACCAGCCCAACCGGGACTAGCGGGTTAAATGAGCAGTTCTTC; CDR3: CATSPTGTSGLNEQFF
D: TRBD1; J: TRBJ1-4; V: TRBV12-3/TRBV12-4; size: .; DNA: TGTGCCAGCAACTCAGGGGGCAATGAAAAACTGTTTTTT; CDR3: CASNSGGNEKLFF
D: TRBD2; J: TRBJ2-3; V: TRBV10-3; size: .; DNA: TGTGCCATCAGCCCCGGACTAGCGGGGGGGACATGGCAGTATTTT; CDR3: CAISPGLAGGTWQYF
D: .; J: TRBJ2-7; V: TRBV29-1; size: few; DNA: TGCAGCGTTGAATGGGCAGGAGATCTTCACAGCTCCTACGAGCAGTACTTC; CDR3: CSVEWAGDLHSSYEQYF
D: .; J: TRBJ2-7; V: TRBV5-8; size: few; DNA: TGTGCCAGCAGCTTATCCGACACCCTCACCTACGAGCAGTACTTC; CDR3: CASSLSDTLTYEQYF
D: .; J: TRBJ1-1; V: TRBV5-6; size: few; DNA: TGTGCCAGCAGCTTGAGTACACTTGAAGCTTTCTTT; CDR3: CASSLSTLEAFF
D: .; J: TRBJ1-1; V: TRBV29-1; size: few; DNA: TGCAGCGTTGTGGGCCGCTTAGGCACTGAAGCTTTCTTT; CDR3: CSVVGRLGTEAFF
D: .; J: TRBJ2-3; V: TRBV29-1; size: few; DNA: TGCAGCGTTGAAAGTAGCACAGATACGCAGTATTTT; CDR3: CSVESSTDTQYF
D: .; J: TRBJ2-1; V: TRBV30; size: .; DNA: TGTGCCTGGAGTACAGGGACCAACAATGAGCAGTTCTTC; CDR3: CAWSTGTNNEQFF
D: .; J: TRBJ2-1; V: TRBV14; size: many; DNA: TGTGCCAGCAGCTTTGGGGGACATTATCCCTACAATGAACAGTTCTTC; CDR3: CASSFGGHYPYNEQFF
D: .; J: TRBJ1-3; V: TRBV6-1; size: .; DNA: TGTGCCAGTATGGGGGGCCCTGGAAACACCATATATTTT; CDR3: CASMGGPGNTIYF
D: .; J: TRBJ1-6; V: TRBV6-1; size: few; DNA: TGTGCCAGCAGTGAAGGACGGGGCCTGGTGCCCCTCCACTTT; CDR3: CASSEGRGLVPLHF
D: .; J: TRBJ2-7; V: TRBV6-5; size: few; DNA: TGTGCCAGCAGTTACTTCGGCTCGCAGTACTTC; CDR3: CASSYFGSQYF